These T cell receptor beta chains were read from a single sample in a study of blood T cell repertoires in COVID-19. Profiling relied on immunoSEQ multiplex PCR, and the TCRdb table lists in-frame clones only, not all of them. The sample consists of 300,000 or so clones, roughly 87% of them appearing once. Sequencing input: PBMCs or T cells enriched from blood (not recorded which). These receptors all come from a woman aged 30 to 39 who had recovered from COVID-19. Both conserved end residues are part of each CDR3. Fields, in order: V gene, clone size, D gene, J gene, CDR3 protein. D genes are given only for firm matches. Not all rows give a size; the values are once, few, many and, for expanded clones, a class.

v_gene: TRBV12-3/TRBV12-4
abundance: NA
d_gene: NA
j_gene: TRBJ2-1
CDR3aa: CASSPFGWNEQFF

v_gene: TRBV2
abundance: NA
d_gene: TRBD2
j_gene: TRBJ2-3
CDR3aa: CASTAGGRTDTQYF

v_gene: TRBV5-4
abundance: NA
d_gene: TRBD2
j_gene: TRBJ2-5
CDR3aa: CASSFAGDLQETQYF

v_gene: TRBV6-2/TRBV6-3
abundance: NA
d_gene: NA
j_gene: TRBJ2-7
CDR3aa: CASSLLATGSSYEQYF

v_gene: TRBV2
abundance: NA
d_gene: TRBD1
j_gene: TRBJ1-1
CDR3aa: CASRGQGNTEAFF

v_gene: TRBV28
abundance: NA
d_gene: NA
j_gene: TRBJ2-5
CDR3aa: CASSPWGRGQETQYF

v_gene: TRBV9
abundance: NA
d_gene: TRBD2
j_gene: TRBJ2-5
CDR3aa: CASSPTSGDQETQYF

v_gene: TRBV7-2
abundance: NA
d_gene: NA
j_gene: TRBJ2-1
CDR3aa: CASTLLHSYNEQFF

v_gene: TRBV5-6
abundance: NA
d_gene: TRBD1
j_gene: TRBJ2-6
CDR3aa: CASSTRQGAPGANVLTF

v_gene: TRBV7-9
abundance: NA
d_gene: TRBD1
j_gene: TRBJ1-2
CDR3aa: CASSSQGAGGYTF

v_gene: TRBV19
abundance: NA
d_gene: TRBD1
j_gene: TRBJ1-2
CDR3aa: CASSMDHRGYGYTF

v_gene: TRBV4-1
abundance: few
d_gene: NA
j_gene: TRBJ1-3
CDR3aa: CASSQPLQATGNTIYF